This T cell receptor (beta chain) was identified during a study of blood T cell repertoires in COVID-19. Looking at the study overall: Researchers got acute and convalescent COVID-19 samples from the United States, Italy and Spain. PBMCs, B-cell-depleted T cells, or T cells provided the cDNA or gDNA that made up the material.

Germline-derived CDR1 and CDR2 are SGDLS and YYNGEE. CDR3 size: 15 residues. Germline trimming cut 0 bases from V and 5 bases from J; bases unmatched to any gene: 2. The recovered donors of Cohort 3 showed two negative PCRs, clearance, or symptom resolution. Sequencing was performed with immunoSEQ multiplex PCR; in TCRdb, only in-frame clones are kept and a portion is missing. Here the sample spans 330,000 or so clones, roughly 90% being singletons. The clonotype comes from a woman aged 25 to 45 who had recovered from COVID-19. The rearrangement uses TRBV9 and TRBJ2-3; 11 bases align to TRBD2. Sequencing input: PBMCs or T cells enriched from blood (not recorded which). The CDR3: CASSVGLAGKDTQYF. CDR3 bases: TGTGCCAGCAGCGTAGGACTAGCGGGAAAAGATACGCAGTATTTT.